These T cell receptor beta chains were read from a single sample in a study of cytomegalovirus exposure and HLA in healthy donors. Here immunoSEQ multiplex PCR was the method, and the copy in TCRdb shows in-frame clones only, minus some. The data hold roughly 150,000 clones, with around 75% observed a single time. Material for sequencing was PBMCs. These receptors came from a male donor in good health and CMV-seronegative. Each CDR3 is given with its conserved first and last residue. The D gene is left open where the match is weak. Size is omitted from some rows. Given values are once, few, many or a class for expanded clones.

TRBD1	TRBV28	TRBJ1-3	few	TGTGCCAGCAGTCCCCAGGGACAGGGTAAAGGAAACACCATATATTTT	CASSPQGQGKGNTIYF
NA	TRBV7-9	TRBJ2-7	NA	TGTGCCAGCAGTCAAGACAGTTCCTACGAGCAGTACTTC	CASSQDSSYEQYF
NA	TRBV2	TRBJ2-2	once	TGTGCCAGCAGGGGGGGTCCGGGGGACACCGGGGAGCTGTTTTTT	CASRGGPGDTGELFF
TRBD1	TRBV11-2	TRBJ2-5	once	TGTGCCAGCAGCGGGGACAGACAAGAGACCCAGTACTTC	CASSGDRQETQYF
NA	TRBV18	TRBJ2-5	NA	TGTGCCAGCTCACCCTCCGGGAGACAAGAGACCCAGTACTTC	CASSPSGRQETQYF
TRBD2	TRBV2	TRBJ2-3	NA	TGTGCCAGCAGCGTAGCGGGGGGGCCGGCAGATACGCAGTATTTT	CASSVAGGPADTQYF
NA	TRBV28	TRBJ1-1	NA	TGTGCCAGCACAACTCCAGGGAAGGAAGCTTTCTTT	CASTTPGKEAFF
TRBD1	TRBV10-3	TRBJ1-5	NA	TGTGCCATCCAGGGGGCCCAGGATCAGCCCCAGCATTTT	CAIQGAQDQPQHF
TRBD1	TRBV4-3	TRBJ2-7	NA	TGCGCCAGCAGTCAGGACAGGGAGAGGTCCTACGAGCAGTACTTC	CASSQDRERSYEQYF
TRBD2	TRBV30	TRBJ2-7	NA	TGTGCCTGGAGTAGGGCGGGAGGGCATGAGCAGTACTTC	CAWSRAGGHEQYF
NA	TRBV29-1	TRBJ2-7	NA	TGCAGCGTTGAGGGGCAAGGGCACCAAGACGAGCAGTACTTC	CSVEGQGHQDEQYF
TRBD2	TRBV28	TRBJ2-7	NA	TGTGCCAGCAGTTTGGGGGGACTAGCGAACCTCGAGCAGTACTTC	CASSLGGLANLEQYF
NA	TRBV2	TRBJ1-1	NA	TGTGCCAGCAGTGAAGAGGGGATGAGAGCTTTCTTT	CASSEEGMRAFF
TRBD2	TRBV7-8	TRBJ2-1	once	TGTGCCAGCAGCTTAGTTTCTAGCGGGGGCCTCTCCTACAATGAGCAGTTCTTC	CASSLVSSGGLSYNEQFF
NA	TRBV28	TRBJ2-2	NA	TGTGCCAGCAGTTTACTATCCGACCCGAGAGCGGTGGCCACCGGGGAGCTGTTTTTT	CASSLLSDPRAVATGELFF
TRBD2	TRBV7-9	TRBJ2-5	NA	TGTGCCAGCACCCTAGGAGGCGGGGGGCTCCAAGAGACCCAGTACTTC	CASTLGGGGLQETQYF
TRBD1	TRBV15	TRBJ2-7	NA	TGTGCCACCGCCGAAGACAGGGCGTACGAGCAGTACTTC	CATAEDRAYEQYF
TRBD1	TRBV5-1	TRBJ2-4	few	TGCGCCAGCAGCTCGGACAGGGTAGCCAAAAACATTCAGTACTTC	CASSSDRVAKNIQYF
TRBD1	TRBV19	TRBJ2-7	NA	TGTGCCAGTAGTCCGGGGACAGGGACCTACGAGCAGTACTTC	CASSPGTGTYEQYF
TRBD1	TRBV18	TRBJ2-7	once	TGTGCCAGCTCACCTCAGGGACAGGGGGCGGCCAACGAGCAGTACTTC	CASSPQGQGAANEQYF
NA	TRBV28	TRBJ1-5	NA	TGTGCCAGCATTCCGGGACAAATCAATCAGCCCCAGCATTTT	CASIPGQINQPQHF
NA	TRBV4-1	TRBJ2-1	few	TGCGCCAGCAGCCAAGATATTGGGGCTTCCTACAATGAGCAGTTCTTC	CASSQDIGASYNEQFF
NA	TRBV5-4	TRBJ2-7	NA	TGTGCCAGCAGCCCTTCCGGAGGGGGCACCTACGAGCAGTACTTC	CASSPSGGGTYEQYF
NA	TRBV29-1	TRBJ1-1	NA	TGCAGCGTTCGGGTCGTCGAGACTGAAGCTTTCTTT	CSVRVVETEAFF
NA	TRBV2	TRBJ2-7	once	TGTGCCAGCAGTGATAGTTACGAGCAGTACTTC	CASSDSYEQYF
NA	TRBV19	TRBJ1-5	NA	TGTGCCAGTAGCGCCAACGCAGGGAGCAATCAGCCCCAGCATTTT	CASSANAGSNQPQHF
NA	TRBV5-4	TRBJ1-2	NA	TGTGCCGCCGCGAAGGGGGACTATGGCTACACCTTC	CAAAKGDYGYTF
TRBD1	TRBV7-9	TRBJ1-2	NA	TGTGCCAGCAGCGTAGACAGGGGCAATGGCTACACCTTC	CASSVDRGNGYTF
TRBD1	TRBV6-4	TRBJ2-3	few	TGTGCCAGCAGTCCGGGGACAGGGGGAGGCAATACGCAGTATTTT	CASSPGTGGGNTQYF
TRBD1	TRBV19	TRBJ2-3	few	TGTGCCAGTAGTATTACCAGGGGGTCAGATACGCAGTATTTT	CASSITRGSDTQYF
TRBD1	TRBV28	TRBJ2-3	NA	TGTGCCAGCAGGCCCGACCATATAGGACAGGGAGAGACAGATACGCAGTATTTT	CASRPDHIGQGETDTQYF
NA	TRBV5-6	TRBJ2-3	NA	TGTGCCAGCAGCTTAGCGTCGAGCACAGATACGCAGTATTTT	CASSLASSTDTQYF
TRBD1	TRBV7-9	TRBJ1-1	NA	TGTGCCAGCAGCCCTCGACAGGGTATGAACACTGAAGCTTTCTTT	CASSPRQGMNTEAFF
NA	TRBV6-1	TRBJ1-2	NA	TGTGCCAGCAGTGAAGCGCAGGGCCGCAGGGCTGGCTACACCTTC	CASSEAQGRRAGYTF
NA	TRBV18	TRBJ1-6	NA	TGTGCCAGCTCACCAATGAGACAGGATAATTCACCCCTCCACTTT	CASSPMRQDNSPLHF
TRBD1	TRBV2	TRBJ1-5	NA	TGTGCCAGCCGCCCGACAGGGGATCAGCCCCAGCATTTT	CASRPTGDQPQHF
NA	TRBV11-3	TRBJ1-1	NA	TGTGCCAGCAGGGGAGAGGACGGTGAAGCTTTCTTT	CASRGEDGEAFF
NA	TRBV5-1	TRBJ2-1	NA	TGCGCCAGCAGCATCGGACAGCTCAATGAGCAGTTCTTC	CASSIGQLNEQFF
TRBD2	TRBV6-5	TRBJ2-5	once	TGTGCCAGCAGTTACATAGAGGGGACTAGGGAGACCCAGTACTTC	CASSYIEGTRETQYF
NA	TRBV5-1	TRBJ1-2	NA	TGCGCCAGCAGCTTGGGTTGGCAGGACTATGGCTACACCTTC	CASSLGWQDYGYTF
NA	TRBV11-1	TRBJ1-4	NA	TGTGCCAGCGCCGACAGCTATAATGAAAAACTGTTTTTT	CASADSYNEKLFF
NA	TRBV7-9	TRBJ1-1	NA	TGTGCCAGCAGCCCCAGGTGGGAGGGGAGCGAGGTCCGTAGCACTGAAGCTTTCTTT	CASSPRWEGSEVRSTEAFF
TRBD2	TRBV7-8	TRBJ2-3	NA	TGTGCCAGCAGCTTTAATCTAGCGGGGGGTTGGGACACAGATACGCAGTATTTT	CASSFNLAGGWDTDTQYF
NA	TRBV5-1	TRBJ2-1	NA	TGCGCCAGCAGCAGAGAGTGGGCCCCTACCTACAATGAGCAGTTCTTC	CASSREWAPTYNEQFF
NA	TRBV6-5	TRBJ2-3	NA	TGTGCCAGCAGTTCTACGTCTAGCGGCACAGATACGCAGTATTTT	CASSSTSSGTDTQYF
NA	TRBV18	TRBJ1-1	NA	TGTGCCAGCTCACCGCTTTGGGGGGTAGAGACTGAAGCTTTCTTT	CASSPLWGVETEAFF
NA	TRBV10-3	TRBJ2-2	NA	TGTGCCATCCCACAGGGGAACACCGGGGAGCTGTTTTTT	CAIPQGNTGELFF
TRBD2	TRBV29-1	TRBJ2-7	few	TGCAGCGTTGTAAGGCTAGCGGGCACCTACGAGCAGTACTTC	CSVVRLAGTYEQYF
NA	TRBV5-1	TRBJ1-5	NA	TGCGCCAGCAGCTTGGAGGGCGGGAGCAATCAGCCCCAGCATTTT	CASSLEGGSNQPQHF